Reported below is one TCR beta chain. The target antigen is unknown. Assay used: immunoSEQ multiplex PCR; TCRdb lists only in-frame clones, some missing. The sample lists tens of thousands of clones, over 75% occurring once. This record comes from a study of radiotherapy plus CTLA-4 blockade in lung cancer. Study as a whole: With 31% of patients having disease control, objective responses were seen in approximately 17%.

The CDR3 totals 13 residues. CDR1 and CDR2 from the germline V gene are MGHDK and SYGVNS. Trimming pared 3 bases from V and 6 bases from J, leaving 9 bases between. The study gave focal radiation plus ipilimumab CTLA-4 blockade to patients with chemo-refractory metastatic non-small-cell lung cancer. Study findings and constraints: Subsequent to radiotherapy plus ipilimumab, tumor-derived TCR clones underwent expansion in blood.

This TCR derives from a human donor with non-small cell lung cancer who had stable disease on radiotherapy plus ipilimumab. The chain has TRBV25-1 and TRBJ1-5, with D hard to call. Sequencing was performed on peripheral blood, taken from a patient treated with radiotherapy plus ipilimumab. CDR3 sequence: CASSDSLGQPQHF. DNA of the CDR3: TGTGCCAGCAGTGATTCGCTAGGTCAGCCCCAGCATTTT.